The T cell receptor beta chain described here comes from a study of blood T cells in healthy people across ages. Donor samples were obtained from healthy Caucasian individuals from Russia, aged about 6 to 95. This clonotype has only a few counts. Germline CDR1 and CDR2: SGHRS and YFSETQ. V lost 4 bases and J lost 7, with 15 bases in between. There are 13 residues in the CDR3. Through a sample-barcoded 5' primer and a J-beta primer mix, a second PCR was run for about 6 to 11 cycles. TCRdb processed the 5' RACE reads anew with MiXCR; each CDR3 protein has one entry. The profile covers 1.5 million to 2 million distinct CDR3 sequences, with 49% appearing a single time and roughly 2.1% taken by the ten largest.

This chain links TRBV5-1 with TRBJ2-7; D gene ambiguous. The sequence was obtained from a middle-aged woman in good health. Sequenced: blood. Here the CDR3 DNA reads TGCGCCAGCAGCCGGTCGCTTCGTAGTGAGCAGTACTTC. The encoded protein is CASSRSLRSEQYF.